These 30 T cell receptor beta chains share one sample of origin, sequenced in a study of blood T cell repertoires in COVID-19. Repertoires were generated with immunoSEQ multiplex PCR, while TCRdb's copy carries only in-frame clones and drops some. The repertoire includes roughly 200,000 clones, about 85% of them detected once, and approximately 5% sits in the top ten. Sequenced material: peripheral blood. The receptors were gathered from a woman aged 80 or over with acute or convalescent COVID-19.

This clone appeared a single time. The chain is built from TRBV10-3 and TRBJ2-1; the match to TRBD2 covers 8 bases. The CDR3 covers 18 residues. CDR1 and CDR2 (germline): ENHRY, SYGVKD. The trim removed 3 bases at V and 8 bases at J, leaving 18 bases unmatched. CDR3 DNA sequence: TGTGCCATCAGTGACCCTTCGAGGTTCCCAGCGGGAGTGGATGAGCAGTTCTTC. Translation: CAISDPSRFPAGVDEQFF.

The CDR3 loop is CASSVDAGGTYEQYF. As DNA, the CDR3 is TGTGCCAGCAGCGTAGACGCGGGAGGGACCTACGAGCAGTACTTC. The V gene is TRBV9, the J gene TRBJ2-7, with 9 bases matching TRBD2. Trimming removed 0 bases from V and 2 bases from J; junction bases left unmatched: 3. CDR1 and CDR2 from the germline V gene are SGDLS and YYNGEE. The CDR3 totals 15 residues.

The chain links TRBV18 to TRBJ1-1; D unresolved. The CDR3 sequence is 15 residues long. Trimming cost V 3 bases and J 11 bases, with 22 bases left between them. Germline V gene lookup returns CDR1 KGHSH and CDR2 LQKENI. CDR3 nucleotide sequence: TGTGCCAGCTCACCCCAAGGCTGGGTGGCTGGGAGGGCTTTCTTT. Translating it yields CASSPQGWVAGRAFF.

CDR3 nucleotide sequence: TGTGCCTGGGTGGCCCTGCAGGGGGTTCCGTACTACGAGCAGTACTTC. This encodes CAWVALQGVPYYEQYF. V usage is TRBV30 and J usage is TRBJ2-7; 7 bases fit TRBD1. CDR1 is GTSNPN and CDR2 is SVGIG in the germline V gene (reference sequence). This CDR3 is built from 16 residues. Trimming removed 5 bases from V and 3 bases from J; junction bases left unmatched: 16.

The J gene is TRBJ2-1, the V gene TRBV6-6; TRBD1 might be the D (5 bases). Germline CDR1 MNHNY, CDR2 SVGAGI (reference sequence). The CDR3 loop spans 16 amino acids. V was cut by 2 bases and J by 4 bases, with 15 bases left in between. The CDR3 region is CASSYPQGSGYNEQFF. In nucleotides, the CDR3 is TGTGCCAGCAGTTACCCCCAGGGATCGGGTTACAATGAGCAGTTCTTC.

This chain links TRBV19 with TRBJ1-1; 9 bases agree with TRBD1. The CDR3 runs to 15 residues. Trimming removed 6 bases from V and 11 bases from J; junction bases left unmatched: 16. CDR1 is LNHDA and CDR2 is SQIVND in the germline V gene (reference sequence). The CDR3 DNA is TGTGCCAGTAGCGGAGGGACAGGGCGTGAGGTAGACGCTTTCTTT. Its translation: CASSGGTGREVDAFF.

V gene TRBV6-5 combines with J gene TRBJ2-3; tentative D call: TRBD1 (5 bases). This CDR3 is 13 amino acids long. Trimming cost V 6 bases and J 8 bases, with 15 bases left between them. Germline CDR1 is MNHEY and CDR2 is SVGAGI. The CDR3 here is CASRPWTIGTQYF. The CDR3 DNA reads TGTGCCAGCAGACCTTGGACAATTGGTACGCAGTATTTT.

The gene calls are TRBV30 and TRBJ2-5; 16 bases are shared with TRBD2. This CDR3 comprises 16 residues. J was trimmed by 7 bases and V by 0 bases; bases with no gene match: 5. CDR1 and CDR2 (germline): GTSNPN, SVGIG (reference sequence). The CDR3 reads CAWSVGTSGRVVTQYF. The CDR3 coding sequence is TGTGCCTGGAGTGTGGGGACTAGCGGGAGGGTGGTGACCCAGTACTTC.

The chain joins TRBV19 to TRBJ1-5, with 9 bases identical to TRBD1. The CDR3 loop spans 15 amino acids. Unmatched junction bases numbered 7, after V lost 5 bases and J lost 5 bases. In germline, CDR1 is LNHDA, CDR2 SQIVND (reference sequence). The CDR3 DNA sequence: TGTGCCAGTAGTTTTGGGACAGGGAAATATCAGCCCCAGCATTTT. Its protein is CASSFGTGKYQPQHF.

The chain carries TRBV7-2 and TRBJ2-7; 9 bases agree with TRBD2. This CDR3 comprises 16 residues. Germline values: CDR1 SGHTA, CDR2 FQGNSA. V lost 1 base to trimming and J lost 2 bases; unmatched junction nucleotides: 6. CDR3 sequence: CASSLGPSGTPYEQYF. Written as DNA, the CDR3 is TGTGCCAGCAGCTTAGGCCCTAGCGGGACCCCCTACGAGCAGTACTTC. Looking up the rest from reference TRBV7-2 and TRBJ2-7 gives the full variable domain: GAGVSQSPSNKVTEKGKDVELRCDPISGHTALYWYRQSLGQGLEFLIYFQGNSAPDKSGLPSDRFSAERTGGSVSTLTIQRTQQEDSAVYLCASSLGPSGTPYEQYFGPGTRLTVT.

This chain joins TRBV6-2 or TRBV6-3 and TRBJ2-5, with TRBD1 identical over 8 bases. This CDR3 spans 16 amino acids. CDR1 is MNHEY and CDR2 is SVGEGT in the germline V gene. V was pared by 5 bases and J by 4 bases, with 12 bases of the junction left unmatched. The CDR3 DNA is TGTGCCAGCAGTCCCTCGGACAGGGTGGATGTAGAGACCCAGTACTTC. Protein product: CASSPSDRVDVETQYF.

The rearrangement links TRBV4-1 to TRBJ1-3; weak D call: TRBD1 (5 bases). The V gene lost 3 bases and the J gene lost 0 bases, with 18 bases spanning the gap. This CDR3 has 18 amino acids. Looked up from germline, CDR1 is MGHRA and CDR2 is YSYEKL. For the CDR3, the DNA is TGCGCCAGCAGCCATTTGGGGGGGAGACTTGTCTCTGGAAACACCATATATTTT. Protein product: CASSHLGGRLVSGNTIYF.

The chain couples TRBV28 to TRBJ1-2; 9 nucleotides align to TRBD1. The CDR3 runs 12 residues. V shed 4 bases and J 12 bases; nucleotides not matched to a gene: 6. Germline assignment: CDR1 MDHEN and CDR2 SYDVKM. The CDR3 DNA reads as TGTGCCAGCAGTTCCGGGACAGGGACTCACACCTTC. Translated: CASSSGTGTHTF.

The genes are TRBV6-6 and TRBJ1-1, with D unresolved. The V gene lost 0 bases and the J gene lost 0 bases, with 8 bases spanning the gap. CDR1 and CDR2 (germline): MNHNY, SVGAGI (reference sequence). The CDR3 runs to 15 residues. CDR3 nucleotide sequence: TGTGCCAGCAGTTACTCACAGACTATGAACACTGAAGCTTTCTTT. Translation: CASSYSQTMNTEAFF.

The chain links TRBV4-2 to TRBJ1-4; 11 bases align to TRBD1. The J segment lost 0 bases and the V segment lost 8 bases, leaving 8 bases of the junction unmatched. The CDR3 length is 17 residues. CDR1 is LGHNA, CDR2 YNFKEQ, per germline. CDR3 bases: TGTGCCAGCCGTCGTTCGGGACAGGGGGCAACTAATGAAAAACTGTTTTTT. Translated, it gives CASRRSGQGATNEKLFF.

As concerns this clone: One end of the junction fails to match germline, which may point to a read error. The rearrangement uses TRBV7-7 and TRBJ1-5, with a weak D call TRBD1 (6 bases). The germline gives CDR1 SSHAT, CDR2 FNYEAQ (reference sequence). This CDR3 region has 15 residues. CDR3 residues: CASSRTNRAVGPQHF. DNA of the CDR3: TGTGCTAGCAGCCGCACGAACAGGGCCGTGGGGCCCCAGCATTTT.

The chain recombines TRBV7-2 with TRBJ2-1; 8 nucleotides line up with TRBD2. V lost 1 base to trimming and J lost 8 bases; unmatched junction nucleotides: 7. Germline CDR1 SGHTA, CDR2 FQGNSA. CDR3 length equals 15 residues. The DNA for the CDR3 is TGTGCCAGCAGCTTAGGACAGCGGGAGATCTATGAGCAGTTCTTC. Its translation is CASSLGQREIYEQFF. Supplemented by reference TRBV7-2 and TRBJ2-1, the full variable domain reads GAGVSQSPSNKVTEKGKDVELRCDPISGHTALYWYRQSLGQGLEFLIYFQGNSAPDKSGLPSDRFSAERTGGSVSTLTIQRTQQEDSAVYLCASSLGQREIYEQFFGPGTRLTVL.

V and J are TRBV7-6 and TRBJ2-1; D remains ambiguous. Germline V gene lookup returns CDR1 SGHVS and CDR2 FNYEAQ. Between the trimmed V and J ends, which lost 1 base and 0 bases, there was a span of 10 bases. The CDR3 extends over 16 amino acids. As DNA, the CDR3 is TGTGCCAGCAGCTTAGGCTTTGACATCTCCTACAATGAGCAGTTCTTC. It codes for CASSLGFDISYNEQFF.

The chain has TRBV6-5 and TRBJ1-2; D may be TRBD1 (5 bases). Germline CDR1 reads MNHEY; CDR2 reads SVGAGI. V shed 5 bases and J shed 10 bases, with 17 bases lying between them. The CDR3 covers 13 residues. In DNA form, the CDR3 reads TGTGCCAGCAGTATTACTCTTGCGGGGCCCTACACCTTC. It codes for CASSITLAGPYTF.

This chain connects TRBV18 to TRBJ1-6; 7 positions agree with TRBD1. Germline values: CDR1 KGHSH, CDR2 LQKENI. The CDR3 is 15 residues long. The V gene end was trimmed by 4 bases and the J gene end by 7 bases; junction bases not matched to a gene: 7. CDR3 protein: CASSQYRQGNSPLHF. CDR3 sequence (DNA): TGTGCCAGCTCACAATATAGACAGGGAAATTCACCCCTCCACTTT.

The chain recombines TRBV2 with TRBJ1-1; D remains ambiguous. The V gene's germline CDR1 is SNHLY and CDR2 FYNNEI. The CDR3 covers 15 residues. V shed 0 bases and J shed 1 base, with 9 bases lying between them. CDR3 residues: CASSEARSSNTEAFF. CDR3 coding DNA: TGTGCCAGCAGTGAAGCACGGAGCTCGAACACTGAAGCTTTCTTT.

V gene TRBV15 combines with J gene TRBJ1-2; D may be TRBD1 (5 bases). The CDR3 sequence is 15 residues long. The V and J ends lost 0 bases and 7 bases respectively, with 15 bases between them. Looked up from germline, CDR1 is LNHNV and CDR2 is YYDKDF (reference sequence). CDR3 residues: CATSRDRNRPTGYTF. The CDR3 DNA sequence: TGTGCCACCAGCAGAGATCGCAACAGGCCAACTGGCTACACCTTC. The full variable domain, its missing parts supplied by reference TRBV15 and TRBJ1-2, is DAMVIQNPRYQVTQFGKPVTLSCSQTLNHNVMYWYQQKSSQAPKLLFHYYDKDFNNEADTPDNFQSRRPNTSFCFLDIRSPGLGDTAMYLCATSRDRNRPTGYTFGSGTRLTVV.

V is TRBV4-2 and J is TRBJ2-1; D remains ambiguous. Germline assignment: CDR1 LGHNA and CDR2 YNFKEQ. The CDR3 runs to 15 residues. The ends were cut back, 1 base at V and 6 bases at J, with 13 bases in the middle. CDR3 sequence: CASSQVNAESNEQFF. As DNA, the CDR3 is TGTGCCAGCAGCCAAGTGAACGCGGAGTCCAATGAGCAGTTCTTC.

This clone was recorded once. The rearrangement uses TRBV12-3 or TRBV12-4 and TRBJ2-7; TRBD1 matches 9 bases. With 4 bases clipped from V and 6 bases from J, the junction kept 4 bases outside the gene matches. This CDR3 has 13 amino acids. The CDR3 nucleotides are TGTGCCAGCAGTTCCGGGACAGGGCTCGAGCAGTACTTC. Its translation is CASSSGTGLEQYF.

The chain uses TRBV5-1 and TRBJ2-1; D is possibly TRBD2 (5 bases). Germline V gene lookup returns CDR1 SGHRS and CDR2 YFSETQ. V lost 7 bases to trimming and J lost 10 bases, with 15 bases between them. CDR3 length: 12 amino acids. CDR3 residues: CASLEPGTEQFF. In DNA, the CDR3 is TGCGCCAGCCTTGAGCCGGGAACGGAGCAGTTCTTC.

The chain combines TRBV27 with TRBJ2-2; no reliable D call. Germline V gene sequence: CDR1 MNHEY, CDR2 SMNVEV (reference sequence). The ends were cut back, 1 base at V and 6 bases at J, with 9 bases in the middle. The CDR3 contains 14 residues. CDR3 sequence reads: CASSLFQSPGELFF. The CDR3 DNA follows: TGTGCCAGCAGTTTATTCCAGTCTCCCGGGGAGCTGTTTTTT.

The chain recombines TRBV6-6 with TRBJ1-6; D gene ambiguous. Germline lookup yields CDR1 MNHNY and CDR2 SVGAGI (reference sequence). The CDR3 has 10 residues. Trimming removed 2 bases from V and 15 bases from J, with 5 bases in between. The CDR3 DNA is TGTGCCAGCAGTTACGGCAACCTCCACTTT. Translated: CASSYGNLHF.

The chain employs TRBV5-1 and TRBJ2-2; tentatively, D is TRBD2 (5 bases). Looked up from germline, CDR1 is SGHRS and CDR2 is YFSETQ. V was clipped by 5 bases and J by 5 bases, with 13 bases between them. CDR3 length: 14 amino acids. CDR3 region: CASSLMTGTGELFF. The DNA of the CDR3 is TGCGCCAGCAGTCTTATGACGGGGACCGGGGAGCTGTTTTTT.

The V gene is TRBV19, the J gene TRBJ1-5; possibly TRBD1 for D (6 bases). This CDR3 has 16 amino acids. V lost 3 bases and J 7 bases, leaving 19 bases between the germline ends. CDR1 is LNHDA and CDR2 is SQIVND in the germline V gene (reference sequence). CDR3 nucleotide sequence: TGTGCCAGTAGTATCTCTTTCGGGACATTATCCCAGCCCCAGCATTTT. This codes for CASSISFGTLSQPQHF.

The chain uses TRBV27 and TRBJ1-3; D unclear. V was cut by 6 bases and J by 3 bases, with 9 bases left in between. CDR3 size: 13 residues. Germline V gene lookup returns CDR1 MNHEY and CDR2 SMNVEV (reference sequence). The CDR3 DNA sequence: TGTGCCAGCAGAGCAACTGGTGGAAACACCATATATTTT. The encoded protein is CASRATGGNTIYF.